The sample holds many counts of the clone carrying this T cell receptor (beta chain). The data were obtained in a study of blood T cell repertoires in COVID-19. For the study at large: Spain, Italy and the United States supplied samples that represented acute and convalescent COVID-19. T cells, B-cell-depleted T cells, or PBMCs supplied cDNA or gDNA.

The CDR3 covers 16 residues. V lost 7 bases and J lost 0; bases outside the gene matches: 8. Per the germline V gene, CDR1 is MGHDK and CDR2 is SYGVNS. Authors' analysis steps: By means of reference gene primer amplification, nucleated cell counts were estimated. The method was immunoSEQ multiplex PCR; TCRdb's version includes in-frame clones alone and lacks a portion of them. V and J calls and clone size are as listed in that table; D and trimming were resolved from the DNA. This sample has about 190,000 clones; around four fifths occur once, and the top ten carry 5.1%. What was sequenced was peripheral blood. J is TRBJ1-3 and V is TRBV25-1, with TRBD1 matching 8 bases. This clonotype originated in a woman in her 70s with active or convalescent COVID-19. CDR3 bases: TGTGCCAGCACCCCAGGACAGGGCCTCTCTGGAAACACCATATATTTT. Its protein product is CASTPGQGLSGNTIYF.